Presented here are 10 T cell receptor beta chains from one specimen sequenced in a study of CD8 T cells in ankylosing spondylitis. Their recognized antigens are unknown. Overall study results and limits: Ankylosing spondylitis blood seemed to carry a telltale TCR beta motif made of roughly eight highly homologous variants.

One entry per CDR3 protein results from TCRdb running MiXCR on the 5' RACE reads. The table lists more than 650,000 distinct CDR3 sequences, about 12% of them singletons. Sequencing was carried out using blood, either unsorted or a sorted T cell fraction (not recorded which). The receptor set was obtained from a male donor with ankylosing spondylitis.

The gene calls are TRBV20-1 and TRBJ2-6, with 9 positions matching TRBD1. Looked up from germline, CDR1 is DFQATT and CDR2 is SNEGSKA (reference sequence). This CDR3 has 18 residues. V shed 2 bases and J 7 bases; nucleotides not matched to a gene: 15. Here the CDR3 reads CSARPFPRPGQGANVLTF. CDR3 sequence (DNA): TGCAGTGCTAGACCTTTTCCGAGACCGGGACAGGGAGCCAACGTCCTGACTTTC.

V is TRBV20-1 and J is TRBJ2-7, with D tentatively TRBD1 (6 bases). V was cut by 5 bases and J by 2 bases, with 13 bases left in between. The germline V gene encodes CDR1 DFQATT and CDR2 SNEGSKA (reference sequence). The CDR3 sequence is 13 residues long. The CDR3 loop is CSAQAGATYEQYF. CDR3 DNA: TGCAGTGCTCAGGCAGGGGCCACCTACGAGCAGTACTTC.

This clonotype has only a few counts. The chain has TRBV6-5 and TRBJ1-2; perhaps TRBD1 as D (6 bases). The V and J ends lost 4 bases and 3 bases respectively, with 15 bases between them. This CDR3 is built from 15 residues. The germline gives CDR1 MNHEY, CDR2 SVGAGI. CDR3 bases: TGTGCCAGCAGTTTAGGGGGGGTGAGGTACTATGGCTACACCTTC. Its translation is CASSLGGVRYYGYTF.

The CDR3 sequence is CASSPGLRREGTQYF. In nucleotides, the CDR3 is TGTGCCAGCAGCCCCGGACTTAGGAGGGAGGGTACGCAGTATTTT. The V call is TRBV5-6, the J call TRBJ2-3; 7 positions agree with TRBD2. V lost 4 bases and J lost 8; bases outside the gene matches: 13. Germline CDR1 reads SGHDT; CDR2 reads YYEEEE. This CDR3 is 15 amino acids long. Supplemented by reference TRBV5-6 and TRBJ2-3, the full variable domain reads DAGVTQSPTHLIKTRGQQVTLRCSPKSGHDTVSWYQQALGQGPQFIFQYYEEEERQRGNFPDRFSGHQFPNYSSELNVNALLLGDSALYLCASSPGLRREGTQYFGPGTRLTVL.

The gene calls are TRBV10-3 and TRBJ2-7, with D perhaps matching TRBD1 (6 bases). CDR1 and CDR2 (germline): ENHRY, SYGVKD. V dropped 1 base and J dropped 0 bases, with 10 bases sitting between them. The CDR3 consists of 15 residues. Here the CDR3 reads CAISEYEDSSYEQYF. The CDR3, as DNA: TGTGCCATCAGTGAGTATGAGGACAGCTCCTACGAGCAGTACTTC.

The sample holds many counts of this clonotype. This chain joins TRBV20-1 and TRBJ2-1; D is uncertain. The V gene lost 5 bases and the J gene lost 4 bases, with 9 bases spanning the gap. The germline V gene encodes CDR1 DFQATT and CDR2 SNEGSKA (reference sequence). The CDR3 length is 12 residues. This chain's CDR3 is CSAGSTYNEQFF. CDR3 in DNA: TGCAGTGCTGGCAGCACTTACAATGAGCAGTTCTTC.

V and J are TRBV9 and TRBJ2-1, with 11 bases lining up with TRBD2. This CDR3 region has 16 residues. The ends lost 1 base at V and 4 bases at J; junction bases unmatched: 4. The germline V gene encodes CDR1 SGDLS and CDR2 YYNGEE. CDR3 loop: CASSVNPSGGYNEQFF. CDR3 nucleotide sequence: TGTGCCAGCAGCGTAAACCCTAGCGGGGGGTACAATGAGCAGTTCTTC. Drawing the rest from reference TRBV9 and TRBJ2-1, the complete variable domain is DSGVTQTPKHLITATGQRVTLRCSPRSGDLSVYWYQQSLDQGLQFLIQYYNGEERAKGNILERFSAQQFPDLHSELNLSSLELGDSALYFCASSVNPSGGYNEQFFGPGTRLTVL.

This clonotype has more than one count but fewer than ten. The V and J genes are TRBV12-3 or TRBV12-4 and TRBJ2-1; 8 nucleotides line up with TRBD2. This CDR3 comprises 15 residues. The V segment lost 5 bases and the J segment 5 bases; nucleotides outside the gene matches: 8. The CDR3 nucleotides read TGTGCCAGCAGTCCAGGGACTAGGGCTAACAATGAGCAGTTCTTC. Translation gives CASSPGTRANNEQFF.

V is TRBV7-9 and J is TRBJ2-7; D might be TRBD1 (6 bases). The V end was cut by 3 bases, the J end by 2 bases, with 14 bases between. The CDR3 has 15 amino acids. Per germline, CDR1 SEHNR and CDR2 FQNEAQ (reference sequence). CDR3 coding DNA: TGTGCCAGCAGCTTGGACAGTCCCCAAGCCTACGAGCAGTACTTC. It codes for CASSLDSPQAYEQYF.

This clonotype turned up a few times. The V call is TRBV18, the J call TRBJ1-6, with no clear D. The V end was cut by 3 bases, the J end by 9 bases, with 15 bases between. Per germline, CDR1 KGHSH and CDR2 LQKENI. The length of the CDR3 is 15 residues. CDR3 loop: CASSPTSAQGSPLHF. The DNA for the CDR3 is TGTGCCAGCTCACCTACGTCCGCGCAAGGTTCACCCCTCCACTTT.